This T cell receptor (beta chain) was sequenced for a study of patients and donors after allogeneic stem cell transplantation (dated by TCRdb to the early 2020s). Library prep was done by RT-PCR. The sequencer was a NextSeq 550. TCRdb ran its own pipeline on the public reads, namely fastp trimming at Q25 and MiXCR clone calling, and kept in-frame beta chains. Each record represents a unique CDR3 protein, reported with the most common genes and DNA among its rows. The sample table contains around 200,000 distinct CDR3 sequences; only one count was recorded for 38% of them. The biggest ten clones account for roughly 12% of the sample. To note about this clonotype: Its antigen remains undetermined. There are no base qualities to consult, and no much larger clone falls within one base.

Inclusive of the bounding cysteine and phenylalanine, the CDR3 is 17 residues long. Of all the DNA, just the CDR3 is kept, 51 bases in frame from base 1. From the germline V gene, CDR1 is KGHSH and CDR2 is LQKENI. From V the trimming removes 0 bases and from J it removes 0 bases, while the gene matches leave 6 bases of the junction unaccounted for. This clonotype was sampled from a human donor who was either an allogeneic HSCT recipient or a stem cell or donor lymphocyte infusion donor (not recorded which). It is not recorded whose cells these are; they may come from a transplant donor. Sequenced sample: blood, either unsorted or a sorted T cell fraction (not recorded which). Here the chain combines TRBV18 and TRBJ2-7; 9 bases in the junction line up with TRBD2. The DNA sequence is given as TGTGCCAGCTCACCACCGGGACTAGCCCCTACCTCCTACGAGCAGTACTTC. The resulting protein is CASSPPGLAPTSYEQYF.